Below, 32 T cell receptor beta chains from the same sample are listed, as sequenced in a study of CD8+ T cells in alopecia areata. cDNA serving as the sequencing template came from extracted, reverse transcribed RNA. Profiled with immunoSEQ multiplex PCR; TCRdb holds only in-frame clones, not every one. The table includes around 100,000 clones, around 38% detected once. The sequenced sample was CD4+ T cells sorted from blood. The receptors were sampled from a human donor with alopecia areata.

This clone showed up just once. V usage is TRBV7-6 and J usage is TRBJ2-7; D gene ambiguous. CDR1 and CDR2 from the germline V gene are SGHVS and FNYEAQ. The CDR3 covers 13 residues. Between the trimmed V and J ends, which lost 2 bases and 3 bases, there was a span of 8 bases. The CDR3: CASSLIGNYEQYF. CDR3 DNA: TGTGCCAGCAGCTTAATCGGTAACTACGAGCAGTACTTC.

The chain couples TRBV6-5 to TRBJ2-7, with 13 bases aligning to TRBD2. The CDR3 is 16 amino acids. CDR1 and CDR2 (germline): MNHEY, SVGAGI. The J segment lost 0 bases and the V segment lost 2 bases, leaving 1 base of the junction unmatched. The DNA of the CDR3 is TGTGCCAGCAGTTACCGGACTAGCGGGAGCTCCTACGAGCAGTACTTC. This encodes CASSYRTSGSSYEQYF.

The V and J genes are TRBV4-3 and TRBJ2-5; D remains unclear. Germline CDR1 LGHNA, CDR2 YSLEER. Between the trimmed V and J ends, which lost 0 bases and 9 bases, there was a span of 14 bases. The CDR3 is made up of 14 amino acids. The CDR3 DNA follows: TGCGCCAGCAGCCAAGACACAAGCATAGGGCCCCAGTACTTC. Its translation: CASSQDTSIGPQYF.

The chain employs TRBV29-1 and TRBJ2-1; 12 bases line up with TRBD2. The junction had 9 bases not matched to a gene; V was cut back by 6 bases and J by 9 bases. The CDR3 is 14 residues long. CDR1 is SQVTM and CDR2 is ANQGSEA in the germline V gene. The CDR3 sequence: CSVRGLAGIAEQFF. The CDR3 DNA follows: TGCAGCGTCCGTGGACTAGCGGGAATCGCTGAGCAGTTCTTC.

The rearrangement links TRBV5-1 to TRBJ2-7; D not certain. The CDR3 has 14 amino acids. The V gene's germline CDR1 is SGHRS and CDR2 YFSETQ. V was cut by 3 bases and J by 5 bases, with 15 bases left in between. The CDR3 loop is CASSSSGSWNEQYF. CDR3 sequence (DNA): TGCGCCAGCAGCTCCTCCGGGTCTTGGAACGAGCAGTACTTC.

This clone was counted a few times. V usage is TRBV29-1 and J usage is TRBJ2-5; tentatively, D is TRBD1 (6 bases). V was trimmed by 4 bases and J by 0 bases, leaving 12 bases between them. This CDR3 is built from 14 residues. The germline V gene encodes CDR1 SQVTM and CDR2 ANQGSEA. The CDR3 bases are TGCAGCGTTGGGGCGACAGGATACCAAGAGACCCAGTACTTC. Amino acid sequence: CSVGATGYQETQYF.

V usage is TRBV29-1 and J usage is TRBJ2-7; 8 bases agree with TRBD2. Unmatched junction bases numbered 12, after V lost 2 bases and J lost 3 bases. Looked up from germline, CDR1 is SQVTM and CDR2 is ANQGSEA. The CDR3 extends over 16 amino acids. The CDR3 loop reads CSVESGRGQKIYEQYF. The CDR3 DNA is TGCAGCGTTGAAAGCGGGAGAGGGCAGAAAATCTACGAGCAGTACTTC.

The chain combines TRBV7-2 with TRBJ1-1, with 8 bases aligning to TRBD1. CDR3 length: 14 amino acids. The V gene end was trimmed by 5 bases and the J gene end by 5 bases; junction bases not matched to a gene: 7. The germline gives CDR1 SGHTA, CDR2 FQGNSA. CDR3 bases: TGTGCCAGCAGCGCCGACAGGGGTACGACTGAAGCTTTCTTT. Amino acids: CASSADRGTTEAFF.

The chain employs TRBV2 and TRBJ2-5; perhaps TRBD1 as D (5 bases). The V end was cut by 5 bases, the J end by 1 base, with 8 bases between. Germline assignment: CDR1 SNHLY and CDR2 FYNNEI. The CDR3 runs to 13 residues. CDR3 amino acids: CASSKDSQETQYF. The DNA for the CDR3 is TGTGCCAGCAGTAAAGACAGCCAAGAGACCCAGTACTTC.

This clone was detected only a few times. The chain carries TRBV28 and TRBJ1-5; 7 positions match TRBD1. The CDR3 sequence is 16 residues long. Looked up from germline, CDR1 is MDHEN and CDR2 is SYDVKM. V lost 6 bases and J lost 3; bases outside the gene matches: 11. CDR3 protein: CASSPGGFYSNQPQHF. CDR3 coding DNA: TGTGCCAGCAGCCCAGGGGGATTTTATTCCAATCAGCCCCAGCATTTT.

The chain carries TRBV20-1 and TRBJ2-7; no clear D. The CDR3 has 11 residues. Trimming pared 7 bases from V and 2 bases from J, leaving 9 bases between. Germline V CDR1 and CDR2: DFQATT, SNEGSKA (reference sequence). In DNA form, the CDR3 reads TGCAGTGAGTGGGGTACCTACGAGCAGTACTTC. It specifies CSEWGTYEQYF.

V gene TRBV5-1 combines with J gene TRBJ2-5, with D possibly TRBD2 on 5 matching bases. CDR3 length equals 15 residues. Looked up from germline, CDR1 is SGHRS and CDR2 is YFSETQ. V lost 0 bases and J 5 bases, leaving 14 bases between the germline ends. CDR3 DNA: TGCGCCAGCAGCTTGGAGTCCAAACCGGGGGAGACCCAGTACTTC. This sequence encodes CASSLESKPGETQYF.

The chain has TRBV30 and TRBJ1-4; perhaps TRBD1 as D (6 bases). The germline V and J ends were trimmed by 8 bases and 6 bases, with 13 bases remaining between them. The CDR3 consists of 12 residues. Germline V lookup: CDR1 GTSNPN, CDR2 SVGIG (reference sequence). CDR3 region: CAGTGTYEKLFF. The DNA of the CDR3 is TGTGCCGGAACAGGGACATATGAAAAACTGTTTTTT.

This clone was detected only a few times. This sequence joins TRBV27 and TRBJ1-5; D not resolved. Trimming removed 1 base from V and 1 base from J, with 5 bases in between. Germline V gives CDR1 MNHEY, CDR2 SMNVEV (reference sequence). The CDR3 totals 14 residues. The DNA of the CDR3 is TGTGCCAGCAGTTTATTGGGGAGCAATCAGCCCCAGCATTTT. Amino acid sequence: CASSLLGSNQPQHF.

This chain links TRBV25-1 with TRBJ2-5, with 10 bases identical to TRBD2. CDR1 MGHDK and CDR2 SYGVNS come from the germline V gene. The CDR3 loop spans 16 amino acids. The junction had 4 bases not matched to a gene; V was cut back by 3 bases and J by 0 bases. The DNA for the CDR3 is TGTGCCAGCAGTGAGTTAGCGGGGGGCTACCAAGAGACCCAGTACTTC. Amino acids: CASSELAGGYQETQYF.

V gene TRBV4-2 combines with J gene TRBJ2-7, with unresolved D. The germline V gene encodes CDR1 LGHNA and CDR2 YNFKEQ. Trimming pared 3 bases from V and 2 bases from J, leaving 8 bases between. The CDR3 totals 13 residues. DNA of the CDR3: TGTGCCAGCAGCCAGTATCTAGCCTACGAGCAGTACTTC. Translated, it gives CASSQYLAYEQYF.

V is TRBV5-1 and J is TRBJ2-7; D is ambiguous. CDR1 SGHRS and CDR2 YFSETQ come from the germline V gene. Trimming cost V 0 bases and J 2 bases, with 12 bases left between them. CDR3 size: 15 residues. This CDR3 reads CASSLVVGIAYEQYF. The DNA for the CDR3 is TGCGCCAGCAGCTTGGTCGTGGGGATTGCCTACGAGCAGTACTTC.

In its sample, this clone was seen a few times. The chain carries TRBV7-2 and TRBJ1-1; possibly TRBD1 for D (6 bases). CDR3 length: 17 residues. Trimming shortened V by 3 bases and J by 0 bases, and 17 bases separated the two germline ends. Germline CDR1 and CDR2: SGHTA and FQGNSA. The CDR3 DNA reads TGTGCCAGCAGCTTCGCGGGGGCATTCGTCATGAACACTGAAGCTTTCTTT. This translates into CASSFAGAFVMNTEAFF.

This sequence joins TRBV6-5 and TRBJ2-5; 7 bases align to TRBD1. J was trimmed by 5 bases and V by 2 bases; bases with no gene match: 5. Per germline, CDR1 MNHEY and CDR2 SVGAGI. The CDR3 spans 14 residues. The CDR3 sequence is CASSYGDRSETQYF. The CDR3 DNA sequence: TGTGCCAGCAGTTACGGGGACAGATCGGAGACCCAGTACTTC.

A few counts support this clone. Other DNA sequences in this specimen translate into the identical CDR3. Here the CDR3 reads CSARDRETQYF. CDR3 DNA: TGCAGTGCTAGAGATAGAGAGACCCAGTACTTC. The V call is TRBV20-1, the J call TRBJ2-5; D uncertain. Trimming removed 0 bases at V and 4 bases at J, with 3 bases between. The CDR3 runs to 11 residues. Germline V CDR1 and CDR2: DFQATT, SNEGSKA (reference sequence).

This chain connects TRBV6-5 to TRBJ2-7; 10 bases line up with TRBD1. The J call may not be correct, given that the DNA end is closer to TRBJ2-5. CDR1 and CDR2 from the germline V gene are MNHEY and SVGAGI. The CDR3 extends over 15 amino acids. DNA for the CDR3: TGTGCCAGCAGCGTCAGACGGGACAGGGGTGAGACCCAGTACTTC. Protein product: CASSVRRDRGETQYF.

In this sample, this clone turned up once. V is TRBV2 and J is TRBJ2-3; 10 nucleotides line up with TRBD1. The germline gives CDR1 SNHLY, CDR2 FYNNEI. V was pared by 7 bases and J by 1 base, with 2 bases of the junction left unmatched. This CDR3 spans 14 amino acids. The CDR3 DNA follows: TGTGCCAGCATTGGGACAGGGGGCACAGATACGCAGTATTTT. Its protein is CASIGTGGTDTQYF.

The chain is built from TRBV11-2 and TRBJ2-1; D is undetermined. V was shortened by 1 base and J by 6 bases, with 7 bases between the two germline ends. CDR1 and CDR2 (germline): SGHAT, FQNNGV. This CDR3 comprises 13 residues. The CDR3 is CASSLAPFNEQFF. The CDR3 nucleotides read TGTGCCAGCAGCTTAGCCCCTTTCAATGAGCAGTTCTTC. The full variable domain, in which reference TRBV11-2 and TRBJ2-1 provide the parts outside the CDR3, is EAGVAQSPRYKIIEKRQSVAFWCNPISGHATLYWYQQILGQGPKLLIQFQNNGVVDDSQLPKDRFSAERLKGVDSTLKIQPAKLEDSAVYLCASSLAPFNEQFFGPGTRLTVL.

This clone was seen more than once but under ten times. J is TRBJ1-4 and V is TRBV30; D remains ambiguous. Trimming took off 3 bases at V and 8 bases at J, with 22 bases between the two ends. Looked up from germline, CDR1 is GTSNPN and CDR2 is SVGIG (reference sequence). This CDR3 is 16 amino acids long. The CDR3 sequence is CAWRNRKLQLNEKLFF. CDR3 sequence (DNA): TGTGCCTGGAGAAATCGTAAATTACAGCTTAACGAAAAACTGTTTTTT.

The CDR3 DNA follows: TGCGCCAGCAGCTTTTTACAAAGCACCGGGGAGCTGTTTTTT. It codes for CASSFLQSTGELFF. This chain joins TRBV5-1 and TRBJ2-2; D is uncertain. The germline CDR1 and CDR2 sequences are SGHRS and YFSETQ. The CDR3 spans 14 residues. V lost 2 bases and J 4 bases, leaving 9 bases between the germline ends.

In this sample, this clone turned up many times. V is TRBV7-2 and J is TRBJ1-2, with D tentatively TRBD1 (6 bases). This CDR3 has 16 residues. Trimming removed 5 bases at V and 0 bases at J, with 16 bases between. Germline lookup yields CDR1 SGHTA and CDR2 FQGNSA. This CDR3 is CASSLHHRVSNYGYTF. CDR3 DNA sequence: TGTGCCAGCAGCCTCCACCACAGGGTTTCTAACTATGGCTACACCTTC.

V and J are TRBV5-1 and TRBJ2-1, with D perhaps matching TRBD1 (6 bases). This CDR3 has 14 residues. V lost 3 bases and J 4 bases, leaving 11 bases between the germline ends. CDR1 and CDR2 from the germline V gene are SGHRS and YFSETQ. DNA for the CDR3: TGCGCCAGCAGCTCGCAGGGGCCATACAATGAGCAGTTCTTC. It specifies CASSSQGPYNEQFF.

This chain links TRBV7-2 with TRBJ2-7; no definite D call. Germline loops: CDR1 SGHTA, CDR2 FQGNSA. Trimming pared 2 bases from V and 3 bases from J, leaving 5 bases between. The CDR3 is 12 residues long. The CDR3 DNA reads TGTGCCAGCAGCTTACAAGGCTACGAGCAGTACTTC. It is translated as CASSLQGYEQYF.

The CDR3, as DNA: TGTGCCAGCAGTCCTCGGGGACTAGATAATGAGCAGTTCTTC. This gives the protein CASSPRGLDNEQFF. This rearrangement joins TRBV4-2 to TRBJ2-1, with 8 bases aligning to TRBD2. V shed 6 bases, J shed 7 bases, and the junction held 8 bases outside the gene matches. The V gene's germline CDR1 is LGHNA and CDR2 YNFKEQ. The CDR3 runs to 14 residues.

This clone was detected once. The gene calls are TRBV2 and TRBJ1-2, with D maybe TRBD1 (6 bases). The CDR3 runs to 16 residues. Trimming stripped 1 base from V and 3 bases from J, with 15 bases between. Looked up from germline, CDR1 is SNHLY and CDR2 is FYNNEI. CDR3 sequence: CASSEGGRGADYGYTF. The CDR3 DNA reads TGTGCCAGCAGTGAAGGGGGGCGCGGTGCGGACTATGGCTACACCTTC.

The V call is TRBV19, the J call TRBJ2-7; 12 bases line up with TRBD2. V lost 5 bases to trimming and J lost 2 bases; unmatched junction nucleotides: 10. The CDR3 consists of 17 residues. Germline lookup yields CDR1 LNHDA and CDR2 SQIVND (reference sequence). The CDR3 spells CASSPGLAGSPAYEQYF. In DNA, the CDR3 is TGTGCCAGTAGTCCGGGACTAGCGGGTAGCCCGGCCTACGAGCAGTACTTC.

The J gene is TRBJ2-7, the V gene TRBV30, with 7 bases lining up with TRBD1. There are 14 residues in the CDR3. Germline trimming cut 5 bases from V and 5 bases from J; bases unmatched to any gene: 12. CDR1 GTSNPN and CDR2 SVGIG come from the germline V gene (reference sequence). The CDR3 DNA reads TGTGCCTGGTCGTTACAGGGGCGGATAAACGAGCAGTACTTC. This gives the protein CAWSLQGRINEQYF.